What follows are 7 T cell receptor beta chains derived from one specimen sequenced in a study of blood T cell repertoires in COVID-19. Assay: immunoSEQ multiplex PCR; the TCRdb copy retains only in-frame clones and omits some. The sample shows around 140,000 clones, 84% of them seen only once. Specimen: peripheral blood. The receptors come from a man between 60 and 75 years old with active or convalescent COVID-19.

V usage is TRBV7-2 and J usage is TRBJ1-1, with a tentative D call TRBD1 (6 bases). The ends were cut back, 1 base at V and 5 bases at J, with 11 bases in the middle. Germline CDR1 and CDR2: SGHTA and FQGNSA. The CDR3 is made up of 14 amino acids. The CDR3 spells CASSLGTRGTEAFF. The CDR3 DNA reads TGTGCCAGCAGCTTAGGAACGAGGGGGACTGAAGCTTTCTTT. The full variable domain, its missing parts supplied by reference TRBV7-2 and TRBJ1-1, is GAGVSQSPSNKVTEKGKDVELRCDPISGHTALYWYRQSLGQGLEFLIYFQGNSAPDKSGLPSDRFSAERTGGSVSTLTIQRTQQEDSAVYLCASSLGTRGTEAFFGQGTRLTVV.

CDR3 in amino acids: CSSMDRGWSNEQFF. CDR3 DNA sequence: TGCAGCTCTATGGACAGGGGATGGAGCAATGAGCAGTTCTTC. V usage is TRBV29-1 and J usage is TRBJ2-1, with 9 bases lining up with TRBD1. Germline V gene lookup returns CDR1 SQVTM and CDR2 ANQGSEA. CDR3 length equals 14 residues. Trimming at V came to 8 bases and at J to 6 bases, leaving 11 bases not matched to a gene.

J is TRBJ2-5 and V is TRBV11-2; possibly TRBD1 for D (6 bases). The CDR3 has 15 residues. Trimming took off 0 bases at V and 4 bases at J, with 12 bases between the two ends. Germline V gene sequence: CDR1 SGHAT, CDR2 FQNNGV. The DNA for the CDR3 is TGTGCCAGCAGCTTAGATTCAACAGGGAGAGAGACCCAGTACTTC. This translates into CASSLDSTGRETQYF.

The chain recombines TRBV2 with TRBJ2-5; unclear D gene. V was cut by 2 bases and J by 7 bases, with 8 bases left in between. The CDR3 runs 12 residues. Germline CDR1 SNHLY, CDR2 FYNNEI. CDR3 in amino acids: CASSEPRSTQYF. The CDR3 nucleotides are TGTGCCAGCAGTGAACCCCGGTCGACCCAGTACTTC. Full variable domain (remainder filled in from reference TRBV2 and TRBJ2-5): EPEVTQTPSHQVTQMGQEVILRCVPISNHLYFYWYRQILGQKVEFLVSFYNNEISEKSEIFDDQFSVERPDGSNFTLKIRSTKLEDSAMYFCASSEPRSTQYFGPGTRLLVL.

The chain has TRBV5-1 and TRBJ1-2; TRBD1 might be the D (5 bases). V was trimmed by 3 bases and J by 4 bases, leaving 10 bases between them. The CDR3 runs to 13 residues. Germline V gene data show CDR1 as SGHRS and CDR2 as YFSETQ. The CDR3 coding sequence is TGCGCCAGCAGCTCCGCAGGGTCCTATGGCTACACCTTC. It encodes CASSSAGSYGYTF.

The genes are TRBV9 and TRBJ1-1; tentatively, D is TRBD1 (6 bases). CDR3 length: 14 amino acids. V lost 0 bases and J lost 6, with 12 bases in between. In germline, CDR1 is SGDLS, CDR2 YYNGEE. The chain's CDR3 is CASSVVLGASEAFF. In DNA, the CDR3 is TGTGCCAGCAGCGTAGTTCTGGGGGCGTCTGAAGCTTTCTTT. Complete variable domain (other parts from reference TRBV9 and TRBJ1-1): DSGVTQTPKHLITATGQRVTLRCSPRSGDLSVYWYQQSLDQGLQFLIQYYNGEERAKGNILERFSAQQFPDLHSELNLSSLELGDSALYFCASSVVLGASEAFFGQGTRLTVV.

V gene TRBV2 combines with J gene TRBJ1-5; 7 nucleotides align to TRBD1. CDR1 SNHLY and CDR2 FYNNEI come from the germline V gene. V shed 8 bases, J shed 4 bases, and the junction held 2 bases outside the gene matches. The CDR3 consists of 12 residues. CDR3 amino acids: CASQGGNQPQHF. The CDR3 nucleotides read TGTGCCAGCCAGGGGGGTAATCAGCCCCAGCATTTT. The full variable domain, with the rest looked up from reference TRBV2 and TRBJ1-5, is EPEVTQTPSHQVTQMGQEVILRCVPISNHLYFYWYRQILGQKVEFLVSFYNNEISEKSEIFDDQFSVERPDGSNFTLKIRSTKLEDSAMYFCASQGGNQPQHFGDGTRLSIL.